Listed below are T cell receptor beta chains from one sample, sequenced in a study of PD-1 blockade in classical Hodgkin lymphoma. Some clones are missing from TCRdb's copy, which holds only in-frame ones; the method was immunoSEQ multiplex PCR. This table has over 20,000 clones, 80% appearing once. The sequencing used peripheral blood mononuclear cells (PBMCs), collected at baseline. These receptors all come from a human donor with classical Hodgkin lymphoma. Both conserved end residues are part of each CDR3. The order of the fields is D gene, V gene, clone size, J gene, CDR3 protein, CDR3 DNA. A D gene is named only where the DNA matches it firmly. Not all rows give a size; the values are once, few, many and, for expanded clones, a class.

-,TRBV2,once,TRBJ2-2,CASSNAGGHGELFF,TGTGCCAGCAGTAATGCAGGGGGGCACGGGGAGCTGTTTTTT
-,TRBV14,-,TRBJ2-3,CASSHTDTQYF,TGTGCCAGCAGCCACACAGATACGCAGTATTTT
TRBD2,TRBV10-3,-,TRBJ2-3,CAISAASGDTDTQYF,TGTGCCATCAGTGCGGCTAGCGGGGACACAGATACGCAGTATTTT
-,TRBV4-3,-,TRBJ1-6,CASKESLQGGNSPLHF,TGCGCCAGCAAGGAAAGCTTACAGGGTGGTAATTCACCCCTCCACTTT
TRBD1,TRBV5-1,-,TRBJ1-5,CASSLGQGGNQPQHF,TGCGCCAGCAGCTTGGGACAGGGGGGGAATCAGCCCCAGCATTTT
-,TRBV5-1,-,TRBJ2-1,CASSREARRALSSYNEQFF,TGCGCCAGCAGCCGGGAAGCCCGACGGGCCTTGAGCTCCTACAATGAGCAGTTCTTC
-,TRBV4-3,-,TRBJ2-7,CASSPDGSYEQYF,TGCGCCAGCAGCCCGGACGGTTCCTACGAGCAGTACTTC
TRBD1,TRBV18,-,TRBJ2-5,CASSPPTGGRGTQYF,TGTGCCAGCTCACCACCCACAGGGGGCCGAGGGACCCAGTACTTC
-,TRBV6-5,-,TRBJ1-1,CASSYSAGVNTEAFF,TGTGCCAGCAGTTACTCTGCGGGGGTGAACACTGAAGCTTTCTTT
TRBD1,TRBV18,few,TRBJ2-7,CASSPGTASYEQYF,TGTGCCAGCTCACCAGGGACAGCCTCCTACGAGCAGTACTTC
-,TRBV7-8,-,TRBJ1-5,CASSLGGGQAPQHF,TGTGCCAGCAGCCTCGGGGGGGGCCAGGCGCCCCAGCATTTT
-,TRBV6-1,-,TRBJ2-5,CASSGASVVETQYF,TGTGCCAGCAGTGGGGCGTCGGTGGTAGAGACCCAGTACTTC
TRBD2,TRBV6-1,few,TRBJ2-5,CATQSLAGGQETQYF,TGTGCCACGCAGTCCTTAGCGGGGGGGCAGGAGACCCAGTACTTC
-,TRBV6-5,-,TRBJ1-2,CASSLTTNYGYTF,TGTGCCAGCAGCCTTACAACTAACTATGGCTACACCTTC
-,TRBV28,-,TRBJ2-7,CASSFPGPEQYF,TGTGCCAGCAGTTTTCCAGGGCCCGAGCAGTACTTC
-,TRBV29-1,-,TRBJ1-2,CAGTLDYGYTF,TGCGCTGGGACTTTGGACTATGGCTACACCTTC
TRBD2,TRBV2,-,TRBJ2-3,CAPRAGDTQYF,TGTGCCCCCCGAGCGGGGGATACGCAGTATTTT
-,TRBV6-5,-,TRBJ2-1,CASSYSWQAYNEQFF,TGTGCCAGCAGTTACTCGTGGCAGGCGTACAATGAGCAGTTCTTC
TRBD2,TRBV7-2,-,TRBJ2-3,CASSLRDYTDTQYF,TGTGCCAGCAGCTTAAGGGACTACACAGATACGCAGTATTTT
-,TRBV28,-,TRBJ1-1,CASSRQLNTEAFF,TGTGCCAGCAGCCGACAGTTGAACACTGAAGCTTTCTTT
-,TRBV6-1,-,TRBJ2-5,CASSEDWFSSQYF,TGTGCCAGCAGTGAAGACTGGTTCTCCTCCCAGTACTTC
TRBD1,TRBV5-5,-,TRBJ2-2,CASSFGPGGPSNTGELFF,TGTGCCAGCAGCTTCGGCCCAGGGGGCCCCTCGAACACCGGGGAGCTGTTTTTT
TRBD1,TRBV7-2,-,TRBJ2-2,CASSLSLGQGNTGELFF,TGTGCCAGCAGCTTATCCTTGGGACAGGGAAACACCGGGGAGCTGTTTTTT
TRBD1,TRBV7-3,-,TRBJ2-3,CASSFHRGRADTQYF,TGTGCCAGCAGCTTTCACAGGGGGCGGGCAGATACGCAGTATTTT
-,TRBV9,-,TRBJ1-6,CASSTRQEPLLHF,TGTGCCAGCAGCACCCGACAGGAGCCACTACTTCACTTT
-,TRBV11-2,-,TRBJ1-6,CASLYRDTQSSYNSPLHF,TGTGCCAGCCTTTATCGGGACACCCAGAGCTCCTATAATTCACCCCTCCACTTT
-,TRBV27,-,TRBJ2-7,CASSLSLSYEQYF,TGTGCCAGCAGTTTATCACTGTCCTACGAGCAGTACTTC